These 30 T cell receptor beta chains were all obtained from the same sample, sequenced in a study of shared clonotypes between healthy human individuals. The repertoire was sequenced with immunoSEQ multiplex PCR; TCRdb's copy has only in-frame clones and lacks some. The sample has roughly 2 million clones; over 85% are singletons. What was sequenced was naive CD4+ T cells sorted from blood. The subset is: CD45RA+ positively selected. The receptor source for this set is a man aged 18 to 29 in good health.

The chain couples TRBV6-5 to TRBJ1-1, with a tentative D call TRBD1 (5 bases). Germline V gene lookup returns CDR1 MNHEY and CDR2 SVGAGI. CDR3 size: 15 residues. The germline V and J ends were trimmed by 5 bases and 5 bases, with 18 bases remaining between them. The CDR3: CASSTTGGGWTEAFF. CDR3 coding DNA: TGTGCCAGCAGTACAACCGGTGGGGGTTGGACTGAAGCTTTCTTT.

The V call is TRBV4-3, the J call TRBJ2-1; D may be TRBD1 (6 bases). Germline V lookup: CDR1 LGHNA, CDR2 YSLEER. The CDR3 contains 17 residues. Trimming shortened V by 1 base and J by 5 bases, and 18 bases separated the two germline ends. The CDR3 loop is CASSQVKGVKADNEQFF. The CDR3, as DNA: TGCGCCAGCAGCCAAGTGAAGGGGGTCAAGGCCGACAATGAGCAGTTCTTC.

The chain recombines TRBV6-5 with TRBJ1-1, with 8 bases that match TRBD1. V lost 2 bases and J lost 7; bases outside the gene matches: 12. The germline V gene has CDR1 MNHEY and CDR2 SVGAGI. This CDR3 is built from 16 residues. In DNA, the CDR3 is TGTGCCAGCAGTTACGCCCGGGACAGGACGAACCTTGAAGCTTTCTTT. This codes for CASSYARDRTNLEAFF.

V and J are TRBV28 and TRBJ1-1, with D unresolved. This CDR3 region has 12 residues. Germline lookup yields CDR1 MDHEN and CDR2 SYDVKM. Deletions cut 8 bases from V and 7 bases from J, with 14 bases between. CDR3: CASRFHTGEAFF. The CDR3 DNA sequence: TGTGCCAGCCGATTTCATACCGGTGAAGCTTTCTTT.

This clone showed up just once. This chain connects TRBV27 to TRBJ1-2, with a possible D match to TRBD1 (5 bases). Germline V gives CDR1 MNHEY, CDR2 SMNVEV (reference sequence). V was pared by 5 bases and J by 0 bases, with 13 bases between. This CDR3 is built from 15 residues. CDR3 sequence reads: CASSREGRANYGYTF. CDR3 DNA: TGTGCCAGCAGTAGAGAGGGGAGGGCTAACTATGGCTACACCTTC.

The V and J genes are TRBV18 and TRBJ2-3; D remains unclear. The germline V gene encodes CDR1 KGHSH and CDR2 LQKENI. The CDR3 is 14 amino acids. Trimming took off 0 bases at V and 1 base at J, with 5 bases between the two ends. This CDR3 is CASSPPIRTDTQYF. The CDR3 bases are TGTGCCAGCTCACCACCAATCCGCACAGATACGCAGTATTTT.

The genes are TRBV5-1 and TRBJ2-1; 8 nucleotides agree with TRBD1. The V and J ends lost 4 bases and 7 bases, in that order; junction bases with no gene match: 16. Germline CDR1 SGHRS, CDR2 YFSETQ. The CDR3 contains 17 residues. CDR3 nucleotides: TGCGCCAGCAGCCCGGGGCTGTGGGACAGGAGGCGGAATGAGCAGTTCTTC. Encoded protein: CASSPGLWDRRRNEQFF.

This chain joins TRBV6-1 and TRBJ2-3, with 7 positions matching TRBD2. CDR1 MNHNS and CDR2 SASEGT come from the germline V gene. V gave up 4 bases and J gave up 14 bases; unmatched junction bases: 9. CDR3 length: 12 residues. CDR3 residues: CASSAFDSSGYF. The DNA for the CDR3 is TGTGCCAGCAGTGCATTTGATTCTAGCGGGTATTTT.

V gene TRBV19 combines with J gene TRBJ1-2; the match to TRBD1 covers 9 bases. J lost 4 bases, V lost 6 bases, and 3 bases had no gene match. The CDR3 spans 13 residues. CDR1 is LNHDA, CDR2 SQIVND, per germline (reference sequence). The CDR3: CASSVQGAYGYTF. The CDR3 DNA is TGTGCCAGTAGCGTACAGGGGGCCTATGGCTACACCTTC.

This chain links TRBV7-2 with TRBJ2-3; possible D gene TRBD2, 6 bases. The germline V gene has CDR1 SGHTA and CDR2 FQGNSA. This CDR3 region has 15 residues. The V end was cut by 5 bases, the J end by 7 bases, with 19 bases between. The CDR3, as DNA: TGTGCCAGCAGCCCACCTGGACTCGGCGGGAATACGCAGTATTTT. It is translated as CASSPPGLGGNTQYF.

A note on this clone: This specimen includes other DNA sequences encoding the same CDR3. The chain links TRBV10-1 to TRBJ2-2; D is unresolved. This CDR3 is built from 14 residues. Trimming stripped 2 bases from V and 3 bases from J, with 7 bases between. Germline V lookup: CDR1 WNHNN, CDR2 SYGVQD (reference sequence). The CDR3 loop reads CASSEQVDTGELFF. The CDR3, as DNA: TGCGCCAGCAGTGAGCAAGTCGACACCGGGGAGCTGTTTTTT.

On this clone itself: The germline gene is not matched at one end of the junction; a read error may be the cause. This rearrangement joins TRBV7-8 to TRBJ1-2, with TRBD1 as a possible D gene (5 bases). CDR1 and CDR2 (germline): SGHVS, FQNEAQ. The CDR3 has 16 amino acids. CDR3 protein: CASSLALGPGRYAYTF. The CDR3 DNA follows: TGTGCCAGCAGCTTAGCGTTAGGGCCGGGGCGGTATGCCTACACCTTC.

J is TRBJ2-2 and V is TRBV5-1, with 11 nucleotides matching TRBD2. There are 17 residues in the CDR3. Germline V gene sequence: CDR1 SGHRS, CDR2 YFSETQ. V was pared by 4 bases and J by 6 bases, with 11 bases of the junction left unmatched. The CDR3 DNA reads TGCGCCAGCAGCATAGGGACCGCACTAGCGGGGGCCGGGGAGCTGTTTTTT. Amino acids: CASSIGTALAGAGELFF.

The V call is TRBV13, the J call TRBJ2-7; D not certain. The V end was cut by 4 bases, the J end by 3 bases, with 7 bases between. CDR1 is PRHDT, CDR2 FYEKMQ, per germline (reference sequence). The CDR3 is 12 amino acids. CDR3 loop: CASSSRDYEQYF. The CDR3 DNA sequence: TGTGCCAGCAGCTCCCGAGACTACGAGCAGTACTTC.

This clone was seen only once. The J gene is TRBJ2-7, the V gene TRBV5-6; the match to TRBD2 covers 12 bases. CDR1 and CDR2 from the germline V gene are SGHDT and YYEEEE. The CDR3 has 18 residues. V shed 4 bases and J 1 base; nucleotides not matched to a gene: 12. The DNA for the CDR3 is TGTGCCAGCAGCCCCTGGACTAGCGGGAAACCAACATCCTACGAGCAGTACTTC. It codes for CASSPWTSGKPTSYEQYF.

The chain is built from TRBV2 and TRBJ1-4, with a tentative D call TRBD1 (5 bases). This CDR3 has 12 amino acids. Germline CDR1 SNHLY, CDR2 FYNNEI. With 9 bases removed from V and 6 bases from J, the gap between germline ends came to 11 bases. CDR3 sequence: CARRQSYEKLFF. CDR3 nucleotide sequence: TGTGCCAGAAGACAGAGCTATGAAAAACTGTTTTTT.

This chain joins TRBV6-1 and TRBJ2-7; TRBD2 agrees at 7 bases. J lost 3 bases, V lost 10 bases, and 12 bases had no gene match. Germline V gene data show CDR1 as MNHNS and CDR2 as SASEGT. This CDR3 region has 14 residues. CDR3 loop: CAISRAAGSYEQYF. The DNA of the CDR3 is TGTGCCATTTCCCGGGCAGCGGGGAGCTACGAGCAGTACTTC.

The chain links TRBV6-5 to TRBJ1-6; no reliable D call. Germline V lookup: CDR1 MNHEY, CDR2 SVGAGI. The CDR3 is made up of 12 amino acids. V dropped 4 bases and J dropped 10 bases, with 8 bases sitting between them. Here the CDR3 reads CASSSPYSPLHF. CDR3 DNA sequence: TGTGCCAGCAGTTCCCCCTACTCACCCCTCCACTTT.

The V call is TRBV5-6, the J call TRBJ2-7, with D perhaps given as TRBD1 or TRBD2 (5 bases each). Between the trimmed V and J ends, which lost 1 base and 4 bases, there was a span of 15 bases. The CDR3 contains 15 residues. Looked up from germline, CDR1 is SGHDT and CDR2 is YYEEEE. CDR3 loop: CASSLKGRVIYEQYF. The DNA for the CDR3 is TGTGCCAGCAGCTTGAAGGGGCGGGTGATTTACGAGCAGTACTTC.

In this sample, this clone turned up once. V usage is TRBV5-1 and J usage is TRBJ1-2, with TRBD1 identical over 7 bases. Trimming removed 3 bases from V and 2 bases from J; junction bases left unmatched: 7. Germline CDR1 and CDR2: SGHRS and YFSETQ. The CDR3 sequence is 15 residues long. DNA of the CDR3: TGCGCCAGCAGCTCCGGGACAGTCTACAACTATGGCTACACCTTC. Protein sequence: CASSSGTVYNYGYTF. Complete variable domain (other parts from reference TRBV5-1 and TRBJ1-2): KAGVTQTPRYLIKTRGQQVTLSCSPISGHRSVSWYQQTPGQGLQFLFEYFSETQRNKGNFPGRFSGRQFSNSRSEMNVSTLELGDSALYLCASSSGTVYNYGYTFGSGTRLTVV.

The V call is TRBV5-1, the J call TRBJ2-5, with 9 bases aligning to TRBD1. Germline CDR1 reads SGHRS; CDR2 reads YFSETQ. The CDR3 is 15 amino acids. Trimming took 2 bases from V and 5 from J; bases not matched to a gene: 7. The CDR3 region is CASSLQGAQAETQYF. For the CDR3, the DNA is TGCGCCAGCAGCTTACAGGGGGCGCAGGCCGAGACCCAGTACTTC.

This chain uses TRBV19 with TRBJ1-6; D not resolved. CDR3 length: 14 residues. V lost 5 bases and J 5 bases, leaving 10 bases between the germline ends. Germline loops: CDR1 LNHDA, CDR2 SQIVND (reference sequence). CDR3 bases: TGTGCCAGTAGTTGGGAGTCCGATAATTCACCCCTCCACTTT. Its translation: CASSWESDNSPLHF.

The chain uses TRBV6-1 and TRBJ2-7, with 10 bases identical to TRBD2. J was trimmed by 2 bases and V by 5 bases; bases with no gene match: 3. CDR3 length: 14 residues. Germline V gene data show CDR1 as MNHNS and CDR2 as SASEGT. The CDR3 spells CASSSGRATYEQYF. CDR3 bases: TGTGCCAGCAGTAGCGGGAGGGCCACCTACGAGCAGTACTTC.

The rearrangement links TRBV19 to TRBJ2-7; D gene unclear. Trimming took off 2 bases at V and 1 base at J, with 6 bases between the two ends. The CDR3 spans 13 residues. Germline V gene sequence: CDR1 LNHDA, CDR2 SQIVND (reference sequence). DNA for the CDR3: TGTGCCAGTAGTATAACAGTTTCCTACGAGCAGTACTTC. It specifies CASSITVSYEQYF.

V and J are TRBV5-6 and TRBJ2-5, with D perhaps TRBD1 (6 bases). The CDR3 has 14 residues. CDR1 is SGHDT, CDR2 YYEEEE, per germline. V lost 4 bases and J 1 base, leaving 11 bases between the germline ends. In DNA, the CDR3 is TGTGCCAGCAGCCCGACGGACAGCCAAGAGACCCAGTACTTC. Translating gives CASSPTDSQETQYF.

V and J are TRBV10-3 and TRBJ2-7; 7 positions agree with TRBD2. V lost 5 bases, J lost 6 bases, and 13 bases stayed unmatched. Germline V gene sequence: CDR1 ENHRY, CDR2 SYGVKD. CDR3 length: 15 amino acids. CDR3 DNA: TGTGCCATCAGTACCTCAGCGGGGAGGGAGGGCGAGCAGTACTTC. It yields the protein CAISTSAGREGEQYF.

In this sample, this clone turned up once. The chain carries TRBV6-4 and TRBJ2-7; D unclear. This CDR3 spans 11 amino acids. Germline CDR1 reads MRHNA; CDR2 reads SNTAGT. Trimming pared 8 bases from V and 5 bases from J, leaving 10 bases between. This CDR3 reads CASAGRDEQYF. The CDR3 DNA reads TGTGCCAGCGCAGGAAGGGACGAGCAGTACTTC.

This clone showed up just once. The chain links TRBV10-2 to TRBJ1-4, with D hard to call. This CDR3 region has 11 residues. Deletions cut 4 bases from V and 8 bases from J, with 5 bases between. Germline V gene sequence: CDR1 WSHSY, CDR2 SAAADI. The CDR3 sequence is CASSGPEKLFF. The CDR3 nucleotides are TGCGCCAGCAGTGGACCCGAAAAACTGTTTTTT.

This chain uses TRBV5-1 with TRBJ1-2; 10 nucleotides line up with TRBD1. Germline V gene lookup returns CDR1 SGHRS and CDR2 YFSETQ. The junction had 4 bases not matched to a gene; V was cut back by 2 bases and J by 6 bases. CDR3 length: 14 residues. The CDR3 bases are TGCGCCAGCAGCTTCCGGGACAGGGGCCATGGCTACACCTTC. Its translation: CASSFRDRGHGYTF.

The chain uses TRBV10-3 and TRBJ2-1; D is perhaps TRBD1 or TRBD2 (5 bases each). CDR1 is ENHRY and CDR2 is SYGVKD in the germline V gene. Deletions cut 0 bases from V and 8 bases from J, with 11 bases between. This CDR3 contains 14 residues. The CDR3 DNA follows: TGTGCCATCAGTGAGTCGGATGGGGGTCATGAGCAGTTCTTC. Protein product: CAISESDGGHEQFF.